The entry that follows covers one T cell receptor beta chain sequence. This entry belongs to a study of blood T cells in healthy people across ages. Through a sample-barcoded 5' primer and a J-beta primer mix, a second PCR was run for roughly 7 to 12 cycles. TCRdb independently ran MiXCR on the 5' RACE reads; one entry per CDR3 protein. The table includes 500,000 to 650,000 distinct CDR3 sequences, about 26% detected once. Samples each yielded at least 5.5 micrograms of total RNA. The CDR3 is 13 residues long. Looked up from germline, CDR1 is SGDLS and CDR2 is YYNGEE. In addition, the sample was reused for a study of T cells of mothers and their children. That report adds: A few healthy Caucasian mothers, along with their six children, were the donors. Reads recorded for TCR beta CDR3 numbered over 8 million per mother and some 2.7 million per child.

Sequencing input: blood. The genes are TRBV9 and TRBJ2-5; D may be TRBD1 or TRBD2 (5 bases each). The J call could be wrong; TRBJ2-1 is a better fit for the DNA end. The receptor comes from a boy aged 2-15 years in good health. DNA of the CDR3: TGTGCCAGCAGCGCTCCGGCTAGGGACGAGCAGTTCTTC. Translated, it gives CASSAPARDEQFF.